This TCR beta chain is drawn from a study of blood T cell repertoires in COVID-19. The overall study: PBMCs, B-cell-depleted T cells, or T cells provided the cDNA or gDNA that made up the material.

The CDR3 has 14 residues. CDR1 is SGHRS and CDR2 is YFSETQ in the germline V gene. V trimming: 3 bases; J trimming: 7 bases; junction bases outside the gene matches: 10. Assay used: immunoSEQ multiplex PCR; TCRdb lists only in-frame clones, some missing. The sample carries about 250,000 clones, 88% recorded once. This clonotype originated in a woman in her twenties or thirties with COVID-19, enrolled during active disease. J is TRBJ2-7 and V is TRBV5-1; 7 bases agree with TRBD1. Material: peripheral blood. The CDR3 is CASSSGDRAWEQYF. The CDR3 nucleotides read TGCGCCAGCAGCTCGGGCGACAGGGCGTGGGAGCAGTACTTC.